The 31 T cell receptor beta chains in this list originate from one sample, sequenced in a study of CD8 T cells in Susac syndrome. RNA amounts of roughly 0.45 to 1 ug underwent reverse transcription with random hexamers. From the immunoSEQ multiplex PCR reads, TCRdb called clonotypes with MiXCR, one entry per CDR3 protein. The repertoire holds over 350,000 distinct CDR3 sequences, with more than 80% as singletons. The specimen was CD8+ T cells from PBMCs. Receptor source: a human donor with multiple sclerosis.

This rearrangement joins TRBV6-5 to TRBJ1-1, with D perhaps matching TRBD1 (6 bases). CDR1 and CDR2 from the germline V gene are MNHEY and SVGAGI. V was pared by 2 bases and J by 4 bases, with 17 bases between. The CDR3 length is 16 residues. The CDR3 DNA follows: TGTGCCAGCAGTTACCCTGAACAGGGTTGGGGCACTGAAGCTTTCTTT. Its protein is CASSYPEQGWGTEAFF.

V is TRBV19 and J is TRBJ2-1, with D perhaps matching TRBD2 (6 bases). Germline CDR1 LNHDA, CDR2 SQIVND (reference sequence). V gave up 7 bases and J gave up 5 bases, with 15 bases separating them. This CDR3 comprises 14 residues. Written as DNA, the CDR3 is TGTGCCAGTACCAAACTCGGGGGTAACAATGAGCAGTTCTTC. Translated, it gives CASTKLGGNNEQFF.

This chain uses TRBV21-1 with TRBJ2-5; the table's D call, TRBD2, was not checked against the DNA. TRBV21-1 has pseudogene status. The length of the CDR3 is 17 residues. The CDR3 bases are TGTGCCAGCAGCAAAGGAAATGAGGCGGGATTGGGAGAGACCCAGTACTTC. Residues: CASSKGNEAGLGETQYF.

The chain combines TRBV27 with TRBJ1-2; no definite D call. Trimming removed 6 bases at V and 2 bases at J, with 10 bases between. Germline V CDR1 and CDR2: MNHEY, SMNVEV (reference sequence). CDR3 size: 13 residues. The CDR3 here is CASSPKGNYGYTF. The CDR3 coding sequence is TGTGCCAGCAGCCCGAAGGGAAACTATGGCTACACCTTC.

CDR3 region: CASSYSVLSSYNSPLHF. CDR3 DNA sequence: TGTGCCAGCAGTTACTCGGTCCTTAGCTCCTATAATTCACCCCTCCACTTT. V usage is TRBV6-5 and J usage is TRBJ1-6; D unresolved. The CDR3 runs to 17 residues. The ends were cut back, 0 bases at V and 0 bases at J, with 9 bases in the middle. Germline V gene lookup returns CDR1 MNHEY and CDR2 SVGAGI.

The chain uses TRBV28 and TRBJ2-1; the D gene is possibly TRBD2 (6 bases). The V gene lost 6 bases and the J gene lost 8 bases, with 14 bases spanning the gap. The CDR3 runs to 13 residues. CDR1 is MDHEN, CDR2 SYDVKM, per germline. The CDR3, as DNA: TGTGCCAGCAGCCCTGTGGAGGGCCATGAGCAGTTCTTC. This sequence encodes CASSPVEGHEQFF.

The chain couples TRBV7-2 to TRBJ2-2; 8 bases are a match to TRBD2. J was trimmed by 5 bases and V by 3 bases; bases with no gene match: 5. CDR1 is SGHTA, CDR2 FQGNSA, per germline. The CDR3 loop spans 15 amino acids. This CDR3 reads CASSFGRAGTGELFF. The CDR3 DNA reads TGTGCCAGCAGCTTCGGGAGGGCCGGAACCGGGGAGCTGTTTTTT.

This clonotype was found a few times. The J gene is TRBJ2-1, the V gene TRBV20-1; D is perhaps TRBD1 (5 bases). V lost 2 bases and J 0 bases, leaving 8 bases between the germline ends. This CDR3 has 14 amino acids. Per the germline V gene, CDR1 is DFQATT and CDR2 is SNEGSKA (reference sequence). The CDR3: CSARLGASYNEQFF. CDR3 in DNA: TGCAGTGCTAGACTTGGGGCCTCCTACAATGAGCAGTTCTTC.

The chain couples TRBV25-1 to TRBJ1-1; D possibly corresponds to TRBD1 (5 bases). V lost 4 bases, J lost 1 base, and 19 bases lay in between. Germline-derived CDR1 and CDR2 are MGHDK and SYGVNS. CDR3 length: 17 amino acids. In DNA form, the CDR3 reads TGTGCCAGCAGTGGGGCAGACCCAGGGCGTCCGAACACTGAAGCTTTCTTT. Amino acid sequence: CASSGADPGRPNTEAFF. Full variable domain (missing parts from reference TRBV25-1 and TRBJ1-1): EADIYQTPRYLVIGTGKKITLECSQTMGHDKMYWYQQDPGMELHLIHYSYGVNSTEKGDLSSESTVSRIRTEHFPLTLESARPSHTSQYLCASSGADPGRPNTEAFFGQGTRLTVV.

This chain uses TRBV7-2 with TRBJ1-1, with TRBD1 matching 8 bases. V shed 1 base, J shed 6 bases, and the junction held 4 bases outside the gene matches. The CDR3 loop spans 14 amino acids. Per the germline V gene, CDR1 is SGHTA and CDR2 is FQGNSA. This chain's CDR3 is CASSLGAGGSEAFF. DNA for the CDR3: TGTGCCAGCAGCTTAGGAGCAGGGGGCTCTGAAGCTTTCTTT.

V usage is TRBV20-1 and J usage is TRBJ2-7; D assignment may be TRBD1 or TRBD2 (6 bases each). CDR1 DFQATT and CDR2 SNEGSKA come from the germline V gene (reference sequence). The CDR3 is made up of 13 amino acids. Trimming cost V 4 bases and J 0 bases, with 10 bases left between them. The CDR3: CSANGGNSYEQYF. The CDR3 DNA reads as TGCAGTGCTAACGGGGGCAACTCCTACGAGCAGTACTTC.

In DNA, the CDR3 is TGTGCCAGCAGCCGGGATGAAAAACTGTTTTTT. Protein product: CASSRDEKLFF. V and J are TRBV5-6 and TRBJ1-4; no reliable D call. From germline, CDR1 is SGHDT and CDR2 YYEEEE. Between the trimmed V and J ends, which lost 4 bases and 6 bases, there was a span of 4 bases. The CDR3 totals 11 residues. Full variable domain (rest looked up from reference TRBV5-6 and TRBJ1-4): DAGVTQSPTHLIKTRGQQVTLRCSPKSGHDTVSWYQQALGQGPQFIFQYYEEEERQRGNFPDRFSGHQFPNYSSELNVNALLLGDSALYLCASSRDEKLFFGSGTQLSVL.

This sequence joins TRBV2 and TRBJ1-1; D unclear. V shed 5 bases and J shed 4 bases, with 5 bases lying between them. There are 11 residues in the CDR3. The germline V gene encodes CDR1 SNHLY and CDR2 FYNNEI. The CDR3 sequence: CASSQTTEAFF. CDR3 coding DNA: TGTGCCAGCAGTCAAACCACTGAAGCTTTCTTT.

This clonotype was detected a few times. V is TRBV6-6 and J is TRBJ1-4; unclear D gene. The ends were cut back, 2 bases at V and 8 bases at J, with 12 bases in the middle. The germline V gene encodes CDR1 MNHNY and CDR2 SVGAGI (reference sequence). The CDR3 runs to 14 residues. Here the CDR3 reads CASSYLRPGEKLFF. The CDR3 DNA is TGTGCCAGCAGTTACCTACGGCCCGGCGAAAAACTGTTTTTT.

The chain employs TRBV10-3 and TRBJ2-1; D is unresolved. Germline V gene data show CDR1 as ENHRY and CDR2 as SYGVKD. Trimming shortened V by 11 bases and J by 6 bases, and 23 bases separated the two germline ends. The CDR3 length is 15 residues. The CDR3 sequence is CASIDVADPSNEQFF. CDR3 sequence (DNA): TGTGCCTCCATTGATGTGGCGGACCCAAGCAATGAGCAGTTCTTC.

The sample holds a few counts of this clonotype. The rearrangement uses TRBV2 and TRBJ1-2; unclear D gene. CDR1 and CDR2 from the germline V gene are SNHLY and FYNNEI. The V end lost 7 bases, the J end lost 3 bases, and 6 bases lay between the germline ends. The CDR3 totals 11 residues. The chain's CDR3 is CASKIYYGYTF. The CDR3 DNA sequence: TGTGCCAGCAAGATCTACTATGGCTACACCTTC.

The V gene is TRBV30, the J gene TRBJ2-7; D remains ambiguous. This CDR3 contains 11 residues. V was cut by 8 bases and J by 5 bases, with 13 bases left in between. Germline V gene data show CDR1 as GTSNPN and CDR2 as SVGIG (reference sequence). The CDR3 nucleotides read TGTGCCGGGTTGGCCGGCGACGAGCAGTACTTC. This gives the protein CAGLAGDEQYF.

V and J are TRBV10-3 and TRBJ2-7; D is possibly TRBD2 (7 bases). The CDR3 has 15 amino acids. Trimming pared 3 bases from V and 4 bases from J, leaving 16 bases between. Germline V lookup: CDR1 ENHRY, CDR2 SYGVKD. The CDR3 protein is CAISDPGGQDYEQYF. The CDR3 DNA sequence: TGTGCCATCAGTGATCCGGGGGGCCAAGATTACGAGCAGTACTTC.

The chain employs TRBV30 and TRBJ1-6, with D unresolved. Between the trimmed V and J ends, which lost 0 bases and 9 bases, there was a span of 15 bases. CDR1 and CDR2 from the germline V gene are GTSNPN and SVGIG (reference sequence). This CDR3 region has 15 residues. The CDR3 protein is CAWSVGGSPISPLHF. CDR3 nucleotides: TGTGCCTGGAGTGTTGGCGGTTCCCCAATTTCACCCCTCCACTTT.

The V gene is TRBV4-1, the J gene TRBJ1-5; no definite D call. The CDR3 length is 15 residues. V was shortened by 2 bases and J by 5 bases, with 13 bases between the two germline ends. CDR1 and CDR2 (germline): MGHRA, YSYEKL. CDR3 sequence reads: CASSQNMRPDQPQHF. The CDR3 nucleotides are TGCGCCAGCAGCCAAAACATGCGGCCCGATCAGCCCCAGCATTTT.

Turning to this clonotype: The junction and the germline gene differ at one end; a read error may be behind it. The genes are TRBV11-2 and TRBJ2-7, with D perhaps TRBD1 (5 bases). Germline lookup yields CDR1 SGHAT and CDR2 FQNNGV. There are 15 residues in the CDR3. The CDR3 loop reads CASSLERGRAYEQYF. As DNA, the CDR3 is TGTGCCAGCAGCCTAGAAAGGGGCAGGGCCTACGAGCAGTACTTC.

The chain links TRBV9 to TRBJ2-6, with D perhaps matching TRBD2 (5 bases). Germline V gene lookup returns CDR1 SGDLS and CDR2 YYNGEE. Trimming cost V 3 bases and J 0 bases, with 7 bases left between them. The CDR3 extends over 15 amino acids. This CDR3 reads CASSERVSGANVLTF. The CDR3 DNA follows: TGTGCCAGCAGCGAGAGGGTCTCTGGGGCCAACGTCCTGACTTTC.

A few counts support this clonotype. The CDR3 here is CASSRGLAGNNEQFF. CDR3 bases: TGCGCCAGCAGCCGGGGACTAGCGGGGAACAATGAGCAGTTCTTC. The chain is built from TRBV5-1 and TRBJ2-1; TRBD2 agrees at 13 bases. The CDR3 length is 15 residues. The V segment lost 4 bases and the J segment 5 bases; nucleotides outside the gene matches: 3. In germline, CDR1 is SGHRS, CDR2 YFSETQ.

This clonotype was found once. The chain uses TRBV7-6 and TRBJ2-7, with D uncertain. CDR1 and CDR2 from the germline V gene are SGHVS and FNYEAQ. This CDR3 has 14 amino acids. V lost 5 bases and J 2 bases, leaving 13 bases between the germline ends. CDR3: CASSPHGGTYEQYF. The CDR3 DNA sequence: TGTGCCAGCAGCCCCCATGGTGGAACCTACGAGCAGTACTTC.

The chain's CDR3 is CASSLTGLINEQFF. CDR3 nucleotide sequence: TGCGCCAGCAGCTTGACAGGGTTGATCAATGAGCAGTTCTTC. The gene calls are TRBV5-1 and TRBJ2-1, with D possibly matching TRBD1 (6 bases). V was pared by 1 base and J by 6 bases, with 11 bases between. Germline CDR1 SGHRS, CDR2 YFSETQ. This CDR3 comprises 14 residues.

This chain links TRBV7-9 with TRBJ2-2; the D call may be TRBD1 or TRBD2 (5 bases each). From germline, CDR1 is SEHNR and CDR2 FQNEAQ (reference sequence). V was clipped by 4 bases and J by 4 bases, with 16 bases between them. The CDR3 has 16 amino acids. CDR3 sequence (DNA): TGTGCCAGCAGCTCCCTAGGGGCCGCGGGCACCGGGGAGCTGTTTTTT. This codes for CASSSLGAAGTGELFF.

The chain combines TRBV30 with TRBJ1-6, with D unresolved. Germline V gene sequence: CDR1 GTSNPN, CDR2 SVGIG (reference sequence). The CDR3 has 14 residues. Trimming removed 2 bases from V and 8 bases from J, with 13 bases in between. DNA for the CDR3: TGTGCCTGGAGTCCCGGGGTTGGGGATTCACCCCTCCACTTT. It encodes CAWSPGVGDSPLHF. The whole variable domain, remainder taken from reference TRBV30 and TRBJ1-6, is SQTIHQWPATLVQPVGSPLSLECTVEGTSNPNLYWYRQAAGRGLQLLFYSVGIGQISSEVPQNLSASRPQDRQFILSSKKLLLSDSGFYLCAWSPGVGDSPLHFGNGTRLTVT.

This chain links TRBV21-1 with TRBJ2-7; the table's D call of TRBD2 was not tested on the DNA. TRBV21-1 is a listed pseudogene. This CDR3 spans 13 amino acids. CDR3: CASGVTGSYEQYF. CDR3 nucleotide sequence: TGTGCCAGCGGAGTCACGGGCTCCTACGAGCAGTACTTC.

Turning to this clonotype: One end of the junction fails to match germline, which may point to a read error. DNA for the CDR3: TGTGCCAGCAGTTTAGGGCCAGGAGATAACACTGAAGCTTTCTTT. Protein: CASSLGPGDNTEAFF. The chain joins TRBV11-2 to TRBJ1-1; D is ambiguous. This CDR3 comprises 15 residues. Germline loops: CDR1 SGHAT, CDR2 FQNNGV.

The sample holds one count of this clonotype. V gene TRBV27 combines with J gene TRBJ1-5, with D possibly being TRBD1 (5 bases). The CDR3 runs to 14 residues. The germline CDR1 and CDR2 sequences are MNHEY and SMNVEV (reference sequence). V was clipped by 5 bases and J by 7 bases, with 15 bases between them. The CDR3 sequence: CASSPSGGDQPQHF. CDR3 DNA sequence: TGTGCCAGCAGTCCATCCGGGGGGGACCAGCCCCAGCATTTT.

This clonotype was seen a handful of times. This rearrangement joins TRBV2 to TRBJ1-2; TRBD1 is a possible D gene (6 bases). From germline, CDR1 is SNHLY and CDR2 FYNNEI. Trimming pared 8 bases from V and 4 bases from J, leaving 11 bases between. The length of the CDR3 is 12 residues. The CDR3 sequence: CASGGPSYGYTF. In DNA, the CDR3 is TGTGCCAGCGGGGGGCCATCCTATGGCTACACCTTC.